The next 19 T cell receptor beta chains were all read from a single sample in a study of CD4+ T cells in melanoma. TCRdb's copy holds only in-frame clones and misses some; the assay was immunoSEQ multiplex PCR. The top ten hold roughly 3.3% of the sample, which has around 100,000 clones, about 90% seen once. The specimen sequenced was peripheral blood. The source of these receptors is a human donor with melanoma.

The chain joins TRBV15 to TRBJ2-2, with a possible D match to TRBD2 (6 bases). This CDR3 spans 13 amino acids. Per germline, CDR1 LNHNV and CDR2 YYDKDF (reference sequence). Trimming stripped 1 base from V and 6 bases from J, with 6 bases between. CDR3 in amino acids: CATSRGGAGELFF. As DNA, the CDR3 is TGTGCCACCAGCAGAGGGGGGGCCGGGGAGCTGTTTTTT.

The V call is TRBV7-2, the J call TRBJ2-5; 10 nucleotides agree with TRBD2. Per germline, CDR1 SGHTA and CDR2 FQGNSA. V was pared by 5 bases and J by 5 bases, with 11 bases of the junction left unmatched. This CDR3 has 16 residues. The CDR3 protein is CASSRTSGSGEETQYF. DNA for the CDR3: TGTGCCAGCAGCCGGACTAGCGGTTCGGGGGAGGAGACCCAGTACTTC. The full variable domain, in which reference TRBV7-2 and TRBJ2-5 provide the parts outside the CDR3, is GAGVSQSPSNKVTEKGKDVELRCDPISGHTALYWYRQSLGQGLEFLIYFQGNSAPDKSGLPSDRFSAERTGGSVSTLTIQRTQQEDSAVYLCASSRTSGSGEETQYFGPGTRLLVL.

The chain combines TRBV15 with TRBJ1-2, with 10 bases matching TRBD1. CDR1 LNHNV and CDR2 YYDKDF come from the germline V gene (reference sequence). With V trimmed by 4 bases and J by 8 bases, 16 bases remained unmatched. The CDR3 spans 17 residues. The CDR3 here is CATSISPRQGALGGYTF. In DNA, the CDR3 is TGTGCCACCAGCATATCGCCGAGACAGGGGGCGTTAGGAGGCTACACCTTC.

V is TRBV10-3 and J is TRBJ2-2, with 8 bases aligning to TRBD1. The trim removed 6 bases at V and 8 bases at J, leaving 8 bases unmatched. The CDR3 loop spans 14 amino acids. The germline V gene has CDR1 ENHRY and CDR2 SYGVKD. The CDR3 spells CAISLTGEGGELFF. In DNA form, the CDR3 reads TGTGCCATCAGCTTGACAGGGGAAGGTGGGGAGCTGTTTTTT.

CDR3 loop: CAIGESSGANVLTF. For the CDR3, the DNA is TGTGCCATCGGGGAGAGCTCTGGGGCCAACGTCCTGACTTTC. The gene calls are TRBV10-3 and TRBJ2-6; D possibly corresponds to TRBD2 (5 bases). Trimming pared 8 bases from V and 0 bases from J, leaving 8 bases between. The CDR3 is 14 residues long. Germline CDR1 ENHRY, CDR2 SYGVKD.

The chain combines TRBV9 with TRBJ2-1; D unclear. Germline assignment: CDR1 SGDLS and CDR2 YYNGEE. There are 15 residues in the CDR3. The germline V and J ends were trimmed by 0 bases and 2 bases, with 9 bases remaining between them. The DNA of the CDR3 is TGTGCCAGCAGCGTAGTGCCAGGAGCCTACAATGAGCAGTTCTTC. This gives the protein CASSVVPGAYNEQFF.

About this clone itself: A read error may account for a junction end that differs from germline. The V and J genes are TRBV6-4 and TRBJ1-6; TRBD1 might be the D (5 bases). Germline V lookup: CDR1 MRHNA, CDR2 SNTAGT. The CDR3 runs 14 residues. CDR3 sequence: CASRDTSRGSPLHF. CDR3 sequence (DNA): TGTGCCAGCCGTGACACTTCTAGGGGTTCACCCCTCCACTTT.

This clone has a handful of counts. The genes are TRBV2 and TRBJ2-2; D is unresolved. Germline V gives CDR1 SNHLY, CDR2 FYNNEI. The CDR3 contains 13 residues. The germline V and J ends were trimmed by 6 bases and 3 bases, with 8 bases remaining between them. The CDR3 region is CASRPSDTGELFF. CDR3 coding DNA: TGTGCCAGCAGGCCATCGGACACCGGGGAGCTGTTTTTT.

The chain links TRBV28 to TRBJ2-7; D might be TRBD1 (5 bases). Trimming took 5 bases from V and 8 from J, leaving 19 bases between them. In germline, CDR1 is MDHEN, CDR2 SYDVKM. The CDR3 contains 14 residues. The CDR3 loop reads CASSNTLGRWKQYF. DNA for the CDR3: TGTGCCAGCAGTAATACTCTGGGGCGCTGGAAGCAGTACTTC. Based on the CDR3 plus reference TRBV28 and TRBJ2-7, the full variable domain is DVKVTQSSRYLVKRTGEKVFLECVQDMDHENMFWYRQDPGLGLRLIYFSYDVKMKEKGDIPEGYSVSREKKERFSLILESASTNQTSMYLCASSNTLGRWKQYFGPGTRLTVT.

J is TRBJ1-2 and V is TRBV7-9, with D perhaps TRBD1 (5 bases). The CDR3 has 13 amino acids. Germline lookup yields CDR1 SEHNR and CDR2 FQNEAQ (reference sequence). V was trimmed by 4 bases and J by 8 bases, leaving 14 bases between them. The CDR3 sequence is CASSSRESTGYTF. CDR3 DNA sequence: TGTGCCAGCAGCTCCAGGGAGAGCACCGGCTACACCTTC.

In nucleotides, the CDR3 is TGCGCCAGCAGCTTGCAGGAACAGGAGACTGAAGCTTTCTTT. Residues: CASSLQEQETEAFF. V and J are TRBV5-1 and TRBJ1-1; tentatively, D is TRBD1 (5 bases). This CDR3 has 14 residues. V lost 1 base and J 5 bases, leaving 12 bases between the germline ends. In germline, CDR1 is SGHRS, CDR2 YFSETQ.

V gene TRBV5-1 combines with J gene TRBJ2-1; 9 bases are a match to TRBD2. Germline trimming cut 4 bases from V and 6 bases from J; bases unmatched to any gene: 8. Looked up from germline, CDR1 is SGHRS and CDR2 is YFSETQ. The CDR3 totals 15 residues. CDR3: CASSLAGGEVNEQFF. Written as DNA, the CDR3 is TGCGCCAGCAGCCTGGCGGGGGGGGAGGTCAATGAGCAGTTCTTC.

This sequence joins TRBV14 and TRBJ2-7; D is ambiguous. V was cut by 1 base and J by 1 base, with 5 bases left in between. Germline loops: CDR1 SGHDN, CDR2 FVKESK. The CDR3 has 13 residues. The DNA for the CDR3 is TGTGCCAGCAGCCAAGTAGGGTCCTACGAGCAGTACTTC. Residues: CASSQVGSYEQYF.

Concerning this clone itself: Other nucleotide sequences from this sample produce the same CDR3. The chain carries TRBV27 and TRBJ2-5; D uncertain. This CDR3 is built from 11 residues. CDR1 and CDR2 (germline): MNHEY, SMNVEV (reference sequence). Trimming left V 2 bases short and J 4 bases short, with 2 bases between. CDR3 residues: CASSLRETQYF. The CDR3 nucleotides are TGTGCCAGCAGTTTACGAGAGACCCAGTACTTC.

V gene TRBV7-2 combines with J gene TRBJ1-5, with 9 bases matching TRBD1. CDR1 and CDR2 from the germline V gene are SGHTA and FQGNSA. V lost 1 base and J lost 0; bases outside the gene matches: 4. The CDR3 is made up of 17 amino acids. The CDR3 sequence: CASSLVGTGLSNQPQHF. CDR3 coding DNA: TGTGCCAGCAGCTTAGTTGGGACAGGGCTTAGCAATCAGCCCCAGCATTTT.

This chain joins TRBV14 and TRBJ2-7, with TRBD2 matching over 10 bases. This CDR3 has 15 residues. Germline CDR1 is SGHDN and CDR2 is FVKESK. Losses at the gene ends were 2 bases for V and 2 bases for J; bases not matched to a gene: 3. CDR3 sequence reads: CASSQQSGGAYEQYF. In DNA form, the CDR3 reads TGTGCCAGCAGCCAACAAAGCGGGGGGGCCTACGAGCAGTACTTC.

The chain recombines TRBV7-9 with TRBJ2-7; D is ambiguous. Germline CDR1 SEHNR, CDR2 FQNEAQ (reference sequence). V was cut by 8 bases and J by 0 bases, with 5 bases left in between. The CDR3 contains 11 residues. CDR3 amino acids: CASAVSYEQYF. The CDR3 DNA follows: TGTGCCAGCGCGGTCTCCTACGAGCAGTACTTC.

The genes are TRBV4-2 and TRBJ2-3; possible D gene TRBD2, 7 bases. This CDR3 spans 16 amino acids. CDR1 is LGHNA, CDR2 YNFKEQ, per germline. The ends were cut back, 1 base at V and 2 bases at J, with 13 bases in the middle. The CDR3, as DNA: TGTGCCAGCAGCCAAGGGGGGGGCTCCTACACAGATACGCAGTATTTT. Its protein product is CASSQGGGSYTDTQYF.

The chain employs TRBV19 and TRBJ1-1; possible D gene TRBD1, 6 bases. V was shortened by 2 bases and J by 2 bases, with 15 bases between the two germline ends. The CDR3 has 16 amino acids. The germline V gene encodes CDR1 LNHDA and CDR2 SQIVND (reference sequence). The DNA for the CDR3 is TGTGCCAGTAGTATAAGACGGGGGGGCGAAAACACTGAAGCTTTCTTT. Translating it yields CASSIRRGGENTEAFF.